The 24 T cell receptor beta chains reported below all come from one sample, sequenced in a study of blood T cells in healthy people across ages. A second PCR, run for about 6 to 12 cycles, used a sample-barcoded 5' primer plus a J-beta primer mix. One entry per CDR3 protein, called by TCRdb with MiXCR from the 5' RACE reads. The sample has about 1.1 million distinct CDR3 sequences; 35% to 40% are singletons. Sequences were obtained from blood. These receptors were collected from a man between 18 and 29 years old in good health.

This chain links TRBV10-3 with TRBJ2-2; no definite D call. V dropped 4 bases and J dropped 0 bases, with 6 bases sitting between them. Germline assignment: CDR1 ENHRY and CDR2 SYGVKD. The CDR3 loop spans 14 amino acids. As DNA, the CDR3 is TGTGCCATCAGTGGGGGAACGAACACCGGGGAGCTGTTTTTT. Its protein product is CAISGGTNTGELFF.

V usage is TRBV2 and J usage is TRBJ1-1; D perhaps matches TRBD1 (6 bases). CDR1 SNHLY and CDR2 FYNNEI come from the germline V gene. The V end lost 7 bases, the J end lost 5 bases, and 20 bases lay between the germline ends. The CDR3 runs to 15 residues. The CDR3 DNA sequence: TGTGCCAGCAAAGGGGGGAAATCGCAGGGGACTGAAGCTTTCTTT. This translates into CASKGGKSQGTEAFF.

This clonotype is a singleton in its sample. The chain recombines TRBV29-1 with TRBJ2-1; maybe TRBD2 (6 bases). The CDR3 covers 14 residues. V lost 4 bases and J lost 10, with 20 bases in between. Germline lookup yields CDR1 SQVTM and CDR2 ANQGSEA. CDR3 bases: TGCAGCGTTGCTACCCAAGGGACTCGCATCGAGCAGTTCTTC. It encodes CSVATQGTRIEQFF.

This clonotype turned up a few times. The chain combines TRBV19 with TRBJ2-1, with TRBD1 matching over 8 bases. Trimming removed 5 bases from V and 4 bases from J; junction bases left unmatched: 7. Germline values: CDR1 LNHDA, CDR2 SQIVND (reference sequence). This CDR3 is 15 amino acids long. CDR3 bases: TGTGCCAGTAGTGATAACCGGGACAGGTACAATGAGCAGTTCTTC. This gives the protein CASSDNRDRYNEQFF.

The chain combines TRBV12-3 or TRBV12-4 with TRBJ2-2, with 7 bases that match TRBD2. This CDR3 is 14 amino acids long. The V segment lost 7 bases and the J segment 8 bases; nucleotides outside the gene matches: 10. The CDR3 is CASTPGAGYGELFF. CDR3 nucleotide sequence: TGTGCCAGCACCCCGGGAGCGGGATATGGGGAGCTGTTTTTT.

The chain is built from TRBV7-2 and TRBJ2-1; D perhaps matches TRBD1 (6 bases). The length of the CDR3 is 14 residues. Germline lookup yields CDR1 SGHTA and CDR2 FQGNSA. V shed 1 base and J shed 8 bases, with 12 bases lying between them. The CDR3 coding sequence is TGTGCCAGCAGCTTAGAACAGGGAAGGGATGAGCAGTTCTTC. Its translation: CASSLEQGRDEQFF.

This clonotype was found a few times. Here the CDR3 reads CATSRDRGKGYNEQFF. The CDR3 coding sequence is TGTGCCACCAGCAGAGATCGGGGAAAGGGATACAATGAGCAGTTCTTC. The chain couples TRBV15 to TRBJ2-1, with a tentative D call TRBD2 (5 bases). In germline, CDR1 is LNHNV, CDR2 YYDKDF (reference sequence). Trimming shortened V by 0 bases and J by 4 bases, and 13 bases separated the two germline ends. CDR3 length: 16 amino acids.

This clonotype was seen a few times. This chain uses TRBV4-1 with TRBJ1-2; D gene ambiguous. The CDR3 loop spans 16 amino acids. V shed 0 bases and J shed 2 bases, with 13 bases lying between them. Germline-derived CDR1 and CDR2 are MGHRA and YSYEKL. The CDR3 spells CASSQDNKEANYGYTF. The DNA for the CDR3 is TGCGCCAGCAGCCAAGATAATAAGGAAGCAAACTATGGCTACACCTTC.

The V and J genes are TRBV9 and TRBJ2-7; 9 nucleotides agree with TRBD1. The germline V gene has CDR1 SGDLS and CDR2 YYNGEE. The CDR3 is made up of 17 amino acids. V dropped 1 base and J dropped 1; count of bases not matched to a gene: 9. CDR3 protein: CASSVTRTGGASYEQYF. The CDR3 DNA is TGTGCCAGCAGCGTAACTAGAACAGGGGGCGCGTCCTACGAGCAGTACTTC.

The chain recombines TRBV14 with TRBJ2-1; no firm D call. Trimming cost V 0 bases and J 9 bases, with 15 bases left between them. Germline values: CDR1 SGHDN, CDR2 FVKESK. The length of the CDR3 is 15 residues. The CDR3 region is CASSQEFLGFTEQFF. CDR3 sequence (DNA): TGTGCCAGCAGCCAAGAATTCCTCGGGTTTACTGAGCAGTTCTTC.

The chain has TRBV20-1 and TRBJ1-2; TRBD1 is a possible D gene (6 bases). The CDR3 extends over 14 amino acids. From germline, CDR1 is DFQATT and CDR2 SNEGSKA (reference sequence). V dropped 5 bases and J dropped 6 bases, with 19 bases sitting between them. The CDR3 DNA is TGCAGTGCTGAACTGACTGGGGGGCTCAATGGCTACACCTTC. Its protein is CSAELTGGLNGYTF.

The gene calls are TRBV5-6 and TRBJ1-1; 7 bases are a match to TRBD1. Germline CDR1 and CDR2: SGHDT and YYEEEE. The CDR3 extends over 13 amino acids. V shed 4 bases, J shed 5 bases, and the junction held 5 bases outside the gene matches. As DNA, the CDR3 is TGTGCCAGCAGCCAGACAGGGTTGACTGAAGCTTTCTTT. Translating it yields CASSQTGLTEAFF.

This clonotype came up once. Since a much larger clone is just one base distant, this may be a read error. CDR3 sequence: CASRGQLNEKLFF. In nucleotides, the CDR3 is TGTGCCAGCCGGGGACAGCTTAATGAAAAACTGTTTTTT. V and J are TRBV12-3 or TRBV12-4 and TRBJ1-4, with 7 bases fitting TRBD1. The CDR3 has 13 amino acids. Germline trimming cut 8 bases from V and 4 bases from J; bases unmatched to any gene: 4.

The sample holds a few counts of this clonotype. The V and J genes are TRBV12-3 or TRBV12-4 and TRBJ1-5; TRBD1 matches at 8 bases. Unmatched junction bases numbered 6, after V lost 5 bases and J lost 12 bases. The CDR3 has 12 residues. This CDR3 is CASSDGQGNQHF. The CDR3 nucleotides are TGTGCCAGCAGTGATGGACAGGGAAACCAGCATTTT.

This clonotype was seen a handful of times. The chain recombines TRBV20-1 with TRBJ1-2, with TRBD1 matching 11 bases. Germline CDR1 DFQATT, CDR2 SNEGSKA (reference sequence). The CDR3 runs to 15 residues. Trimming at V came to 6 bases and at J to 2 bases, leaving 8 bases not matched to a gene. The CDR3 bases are TGCAGTGCACCAGGACAGGGGGCTTTGAACTATGGCTACACCTTC. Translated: CSAPGQGALNYGYTF.

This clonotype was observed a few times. The CDR3 region has the DNA TGTGCCAGCAGCTTTCGGGCCCAGGCTGAAAAACTGTTTTTT. Translated: CASSFRAQAEKLFF. The chain joins TRBV5-6 to TRBJ1-4; D gene unclear. The CDR3 is 14 amino acids. The germline V gene has CDR1 SGHDT and CDR2 YYEEEE. The V and J ends lost 2 bases and 7 bases respectively, with 12 bases between them.

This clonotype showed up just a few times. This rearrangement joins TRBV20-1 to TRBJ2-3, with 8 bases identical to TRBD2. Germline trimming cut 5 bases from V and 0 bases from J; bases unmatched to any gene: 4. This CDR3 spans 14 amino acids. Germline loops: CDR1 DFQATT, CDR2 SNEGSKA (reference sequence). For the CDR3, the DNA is TGCAGTGCTCCGCGGGGGGATAGCACAGATACGCAGTATTTT. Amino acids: CSAPRGDSTDTQYF.

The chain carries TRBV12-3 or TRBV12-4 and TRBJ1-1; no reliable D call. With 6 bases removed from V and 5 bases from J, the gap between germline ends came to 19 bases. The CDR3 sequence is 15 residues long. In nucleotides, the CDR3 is TGTGCCAGCAGCCCCGGGCCGGGCGAAGGTACTGAAGCTTTCTTT. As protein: CASSPGPGEGTEAFF.

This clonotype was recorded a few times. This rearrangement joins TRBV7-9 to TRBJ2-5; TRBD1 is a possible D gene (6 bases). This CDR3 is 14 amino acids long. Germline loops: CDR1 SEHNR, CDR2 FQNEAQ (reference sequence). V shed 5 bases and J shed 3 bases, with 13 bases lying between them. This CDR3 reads CASSILRDKETQYF. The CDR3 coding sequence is TGTGCCAGCAGCATCCTCCGGGACAAAGAGACCCAGTACTTC.

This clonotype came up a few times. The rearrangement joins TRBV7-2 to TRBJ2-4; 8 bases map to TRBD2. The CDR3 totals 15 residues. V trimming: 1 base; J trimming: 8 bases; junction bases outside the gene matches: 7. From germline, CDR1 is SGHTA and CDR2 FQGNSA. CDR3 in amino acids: CASSLGTSGWDIQYF. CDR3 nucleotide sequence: TGTGCCAGCAGCTTAGGTACTAGCGGTTGGGACATTCAGTACTTC.

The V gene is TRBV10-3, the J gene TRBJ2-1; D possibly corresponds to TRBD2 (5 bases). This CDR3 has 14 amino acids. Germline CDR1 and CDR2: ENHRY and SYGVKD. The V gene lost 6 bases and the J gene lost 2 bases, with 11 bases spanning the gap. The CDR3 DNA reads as TGTGCCATCAGGGGGAGCGGTGCCTACAATGAGCAGTTCTTC. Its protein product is CAIRGSGAYNEQFF.

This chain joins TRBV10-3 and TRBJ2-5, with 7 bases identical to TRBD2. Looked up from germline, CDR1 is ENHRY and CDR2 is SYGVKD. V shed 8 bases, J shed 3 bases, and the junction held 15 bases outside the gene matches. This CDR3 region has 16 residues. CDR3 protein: CAIGARLAGKKETQYF. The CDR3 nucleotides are TGTGCCATCGGTGCCCGACTAGCAGGCAAGAAAGAGACCCAGTACTTC.

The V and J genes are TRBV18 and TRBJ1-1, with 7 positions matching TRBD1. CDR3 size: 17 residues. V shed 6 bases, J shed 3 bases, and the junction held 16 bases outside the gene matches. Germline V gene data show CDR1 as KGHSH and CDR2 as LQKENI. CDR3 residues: CASSKGGARTTHTEAFF. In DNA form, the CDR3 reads TGTGCCAGCTCGAAAGGGGGCGCGCGGACCACCCACACTGAAGCTTTCTTT.

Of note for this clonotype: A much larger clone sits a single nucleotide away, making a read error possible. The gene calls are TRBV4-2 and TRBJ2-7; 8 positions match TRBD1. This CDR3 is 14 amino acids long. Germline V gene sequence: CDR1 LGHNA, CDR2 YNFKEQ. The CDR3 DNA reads TGTGCCAACAGCCAAGACAGGGGACACTACGAGCAGTACTTC. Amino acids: CANSQDRGHYEQYF.